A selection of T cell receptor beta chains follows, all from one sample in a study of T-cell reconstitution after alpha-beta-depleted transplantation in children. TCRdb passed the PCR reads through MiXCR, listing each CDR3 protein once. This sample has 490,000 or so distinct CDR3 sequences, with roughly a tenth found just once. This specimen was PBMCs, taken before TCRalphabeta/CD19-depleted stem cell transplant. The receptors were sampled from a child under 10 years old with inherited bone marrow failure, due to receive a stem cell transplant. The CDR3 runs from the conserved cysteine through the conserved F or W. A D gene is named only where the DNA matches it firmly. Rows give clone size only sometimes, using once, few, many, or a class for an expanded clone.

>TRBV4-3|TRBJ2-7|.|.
CASSQAGTHLYEQYF
TGCGCCAGCAGCCAAGCCGGGACCCATCTATACGAGCAGTACTTC
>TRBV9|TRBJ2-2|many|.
CASSPQGLGGELFF
TGTGCCAGCAGCCCCCAGGGATTGGGCGGGGAGCTGTTTTTT
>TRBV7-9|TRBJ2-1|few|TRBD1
CASSGRRDRGHNEQFF
TGTGCCAGCAGCGGTCGTAGGGACAGGGGGCACAATGAGCAGTTCTTC
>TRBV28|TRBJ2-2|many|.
CASSPRDWRGTGELFF
TGTGCCAGCAGTCCCCGAGACTGGAGAGGGACCGGGGAGCTGTTTTTT
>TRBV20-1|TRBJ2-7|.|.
CSARDGASAAHEQYF
TGCAGTGCTAGAGATGGGGCCTCGGCAGCCCACGAGCAGTACTTC
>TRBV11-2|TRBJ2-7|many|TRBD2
CASSLVSPQLAGGHEQYF
TGTGCCAGCAGCTTAGTCTCTCCCCAACTAGCGGGAGGCCACGAGCAGTACTTC
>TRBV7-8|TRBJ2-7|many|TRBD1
CASSPIGQGYEQYF
TGTGCCAGCAGCCCAATCGGACAGGGCTACGAGCAGTACTTC
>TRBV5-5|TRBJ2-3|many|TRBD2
CASSLMAGTSGTDTQYF
TGTGCCAGCAGCTTGATGGCGGGGACTAGCGGCACAGATACGCAGTATTTT
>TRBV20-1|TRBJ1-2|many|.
CSASRVVDGYTF
TGCAGTGCGAGCAGGGTGGTAGATGGCTACACCTTC
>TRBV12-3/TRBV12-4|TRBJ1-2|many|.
CASSPDRTNYGYTF
TGTGCCAGCAGCCCTGACCGTACTAACTATGGCTACACCTTC
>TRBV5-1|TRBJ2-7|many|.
CASSLVHTDYEQYF
TGCGCCAGCAGCTTGGTACACACCGACTACGAGCAGTACTTC
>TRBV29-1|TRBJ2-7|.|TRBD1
CSAVLGTGGNEQYF
TGCAGCGCCGTACTCGGGACAGGGGGGAACGAGCAGTACTTC
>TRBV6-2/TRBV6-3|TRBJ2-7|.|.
CASSEAPWNSYEQYF
TGTGCCAGCAGCGAGGCCCCTTGGAACTCCTACGAGCAGTACTTC
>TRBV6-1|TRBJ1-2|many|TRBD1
CASSEGPGQGHNYGYTF
TGTGCCAGCAGTGAAGGCCCCGGACAGGGGCACAACTATGGCTACACCTTC
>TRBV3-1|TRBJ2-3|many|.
CASSQTGTVYGTDTQYF
TGTGCCAGCAGTCAAACAGGGACGGTATACGGCACAGATACGCAGTATTTT
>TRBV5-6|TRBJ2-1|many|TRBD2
CASSLRTRAYNEQFF
TGTGCCAGCAGCTTGAGGACTAGGGCCTACAATGAGCAGTTCTTC
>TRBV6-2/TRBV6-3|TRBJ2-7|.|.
CASGCYREYDEQYF
TGTGCCAGCGGATGCTACCGGGAATACGACGAGCAGTACTTC
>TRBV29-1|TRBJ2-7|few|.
CSVGGPGALSEQYF
TGCAGCGTTGGAGGGCCAGGGGCCCTATCCGAGCAGTACTTC
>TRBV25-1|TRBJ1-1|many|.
CASSEVLSRTFF
TGTGCCAGCAGCGAAGTCCTTTCACGGACTTTCTTT
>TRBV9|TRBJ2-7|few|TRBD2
CASSTTGSGRHEQYF
TGTGCCAGCAGCACCACGGGCAGCGGGAGGCACGAGCAGTACTTC
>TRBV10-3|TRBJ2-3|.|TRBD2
CAISVNVRLAGGLSTDTQYF
TGTGCCATCAGTGTTAATGTGAGACTAGCGGGAGGACTAAGCACAGATACGCAGTATTTT
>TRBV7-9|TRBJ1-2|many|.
CASSLGSEGYGYTF
TGTGCCAGCAGCTTAGGGAGCGAGGGGTATGGCTACACCTTC
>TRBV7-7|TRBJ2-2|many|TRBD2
CASSFPGTSGRTTGELFF
TGTGCCAGCAGCTTCCCCGGGACTAGCGGGAGGACCACCGGGGAGCTGTTTTTT
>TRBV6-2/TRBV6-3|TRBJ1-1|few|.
CASRGVDRDTEAFF
TGTGCCAGCAGGGGTGTCGACAGAGACACTGAAGCTTTCTTT
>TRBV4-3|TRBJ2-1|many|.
CASSQEGGPAGEQFF
TGCGCCAGCAGCCAAGAGGGCGGCCCCGCGGGTGAGCAGTTCTTC
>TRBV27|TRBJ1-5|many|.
CASSLGGVGQPQHF
TGTGCCAGCAGTTTAGGGGGGGTCGGTCAGCCCCAGCATTTT
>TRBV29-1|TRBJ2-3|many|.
CSVVEGTDTQYF
TGCAGCGTGGTTGAGGGGACAGATACGCAGTATTTT
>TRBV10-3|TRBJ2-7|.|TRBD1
CAIKSGTGDYEQYF
TGTGCCATCAAATCCGGGACAGGGGACTACGAGCAGTACTTC
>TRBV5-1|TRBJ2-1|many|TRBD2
CASSPSGLVLNEQFF
TGCGCCAGCAGCCCCTCGGGACTAGTACTTAATGAGCAGTTCTTC
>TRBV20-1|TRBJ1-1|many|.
CSARRWGTEAFF
TGCAGTGCTAGGCGTTGGGGCACTGAAGCTTTCTTT
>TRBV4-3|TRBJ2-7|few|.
CASSQDRGSRLSYEQYF
TGCGCCAGCAGCCAAGATAGAGGATCTAGACTCTCCTACGAGCAGTACTTC
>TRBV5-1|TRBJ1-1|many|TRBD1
CASSSGQGRWTEAFF
TGCGCCAGCAGCTCGGGACAGGGAAGGTGGACTGAAGCTTTCTTT
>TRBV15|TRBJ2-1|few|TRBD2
CATSRTTVWAGEDNEQFF
TGTGCCACCAGCAGAACAACTGTCTGGGCGGGGGAGGACAATGAGCAGTTCTTC
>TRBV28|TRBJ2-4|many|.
CASSFGKNIQYF
TGTGCCAGCAGTTTTGGTAAAAACATTCAGTACTTC
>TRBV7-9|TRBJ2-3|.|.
CASSSRLGSDTQYF
TGTGCCAGCAGCTCTCGCCTAGGTTCAGATACGCAGTATTTT
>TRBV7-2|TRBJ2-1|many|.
CASSLVPGGSYNEQFF
TGTGCCAGCAGCTTAGTCCCCGGGGGCTCCTACAATGAGCAGTTCTTC
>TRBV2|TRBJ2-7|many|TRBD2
CASSSSGRAYEQYF
TGTGCCAGCAGCTCTAGCGGGAGGGCCTACGAGCAGTACTTC
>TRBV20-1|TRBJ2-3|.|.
CSATGTPPREDTQYF
TGCAGTGCCACCGGGACTCCCCCAAGGGAAGATACGCAGTATTTT
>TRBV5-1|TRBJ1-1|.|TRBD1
CASRGTGGPVEAFF
TGCGCCAGCAGGGGGACAGGGGGCCCCGTTGAAGCTTTCTTT
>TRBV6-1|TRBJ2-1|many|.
CAGRDTNYNEQFF
TGTGCCGGCCGGGACACGAACTACAATGAGCAGTTCTTC
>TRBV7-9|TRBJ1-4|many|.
CASTLSWGDNEKLFF
TGTGCCAGCACCCTTAGTTGGGGGGATAATGAAAAACTGTTTTTT
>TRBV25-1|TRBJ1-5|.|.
CASSEYRSRKGLANQPQHF
TGTGCCAGCAGTGAATATCGATCGAGGAAGGGGCTCGCAAATCAGCCCCAGCATTTT
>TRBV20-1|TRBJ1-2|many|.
CSASLGGQANYGYTF
TGCAGTGCTAGTCTCGGGGGGCAGGCTAACTATGGCTACACCTTC
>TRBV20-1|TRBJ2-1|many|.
CSAQTWTFLNEQFF
TGCAGTGCTCAAACTTGGACTTTCCTCAATGAGCAGTTCTTC
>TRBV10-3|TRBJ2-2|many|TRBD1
CAIRGDSPYANTGELFF
TGTGCCATCAGGGGGGACAGCCCCTACGCGAACACCGGGGAGCTGTTTTTT
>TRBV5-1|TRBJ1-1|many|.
CASSLDGRTEAFF
TGCGCCAGCAGCTTGGACGGGAGGACTGAAGCTTTCTTT
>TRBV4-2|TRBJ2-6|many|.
CASSQEEGGSGANVLTF
TGTGCCAGCAGCCAAGAGGAAGGGGGCTCTGGGGCCAACGTCCTGACTTTC
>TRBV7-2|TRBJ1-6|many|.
CASSLGGVGSPLHF
TGTGCCAGCAGCTTAGGGGGGGTCGGTTCACCCCTCCACTTT
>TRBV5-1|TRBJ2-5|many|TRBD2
CASSPGLAGLKETQYF
TGCGCCAGCAGCCCGGGACTAGCGGGGCTAAAAGAGACCCAGTACTTC
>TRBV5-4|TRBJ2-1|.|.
CASSSGTGPNEQFF
TGTGCCAGCAGCTCGGGTACGGGCCCGAATGAGCAGTTCTTC
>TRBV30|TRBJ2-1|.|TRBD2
CAWSVDSGRFEQFF
TGTGCCTGGAGTGTGGATAGCGGGAGGTTTGAGCAGTTCTTC
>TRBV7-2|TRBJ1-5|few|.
CASSFVHQPQHF
TGTGCCAGCAGCTTTGTACATCAGCCCCAGCATTTT